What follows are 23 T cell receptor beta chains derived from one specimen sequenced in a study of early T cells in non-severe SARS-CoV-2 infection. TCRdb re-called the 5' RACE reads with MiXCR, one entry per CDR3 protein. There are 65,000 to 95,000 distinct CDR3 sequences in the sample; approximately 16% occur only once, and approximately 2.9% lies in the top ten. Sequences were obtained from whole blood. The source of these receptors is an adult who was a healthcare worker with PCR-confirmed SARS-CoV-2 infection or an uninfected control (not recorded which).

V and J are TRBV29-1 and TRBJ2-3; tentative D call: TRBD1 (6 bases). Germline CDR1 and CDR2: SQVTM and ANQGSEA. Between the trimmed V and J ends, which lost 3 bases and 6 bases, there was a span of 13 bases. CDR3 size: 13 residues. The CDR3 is CSVDETGQDTQYF. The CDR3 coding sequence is TGCAGCGTTGACGAGACAGGACAGGATACGCAGTATTTT.

The CDR3 is CASSLGLDTDTQYF. CDR3 in DNA: TGTGCCAGCAGTTTAGGACTGGACACAGATACGCAGTATTTT. The chain joins TRBV12-3 or TRBV12-4 to TRBJ2-3, with no clear D. Trimming took 1 base from V and 2 from J, leaving 7 bases between them. This CDR3 spans 14 amino acids.

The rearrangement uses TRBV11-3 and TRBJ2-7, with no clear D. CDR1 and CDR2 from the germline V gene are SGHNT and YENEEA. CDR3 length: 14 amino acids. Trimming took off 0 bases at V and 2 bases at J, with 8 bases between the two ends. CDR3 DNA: TGTGCCAGCAGCTTAGATGCTAGAACCTACGAGCAGTACTTC. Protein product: CASSLDARTYEQYF.

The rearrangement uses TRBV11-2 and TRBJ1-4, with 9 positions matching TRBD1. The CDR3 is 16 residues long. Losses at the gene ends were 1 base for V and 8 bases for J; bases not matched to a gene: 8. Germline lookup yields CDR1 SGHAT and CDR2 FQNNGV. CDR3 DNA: TGTGCCAGCAGCTTAGGCGGCGGGACAGGGAACGAAAAACTGTTTTTT. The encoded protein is CASSLGGGTGNEKLFF.

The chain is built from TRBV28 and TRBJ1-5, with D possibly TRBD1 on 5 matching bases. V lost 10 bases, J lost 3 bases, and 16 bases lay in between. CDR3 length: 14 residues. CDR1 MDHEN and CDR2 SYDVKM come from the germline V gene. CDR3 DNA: TGTGCCACCCTCGGGGCAGGTCCCAATCAGCCCCAGCATTTT. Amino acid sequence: CATLGAGPNQPQHF.

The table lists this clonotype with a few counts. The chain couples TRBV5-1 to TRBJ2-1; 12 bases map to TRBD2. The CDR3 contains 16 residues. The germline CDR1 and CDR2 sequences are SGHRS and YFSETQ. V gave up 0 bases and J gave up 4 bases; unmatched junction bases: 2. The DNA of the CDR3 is TGCGCCAGCAGCTTGGGACTAGCGGGAGTTTACAATGAGCAGTTCTTC. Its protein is CASSLGLAGVYNEQFF.

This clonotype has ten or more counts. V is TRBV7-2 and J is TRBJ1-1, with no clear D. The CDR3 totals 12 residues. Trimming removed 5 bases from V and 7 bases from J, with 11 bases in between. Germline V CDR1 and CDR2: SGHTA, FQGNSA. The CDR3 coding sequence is TGTGCCAGCAGCCCCCGTGGCAGTGAAGCTTTCTTT. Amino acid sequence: CASSPRGSEAFF.

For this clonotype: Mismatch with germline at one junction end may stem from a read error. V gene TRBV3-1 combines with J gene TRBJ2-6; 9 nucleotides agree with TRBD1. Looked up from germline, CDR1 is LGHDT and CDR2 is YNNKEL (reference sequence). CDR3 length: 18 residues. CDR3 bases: TGTGCCAACAGCACCGGGACAGGGTTTTATACTGGGGCCAACGTCCTGACTTTC. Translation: CANSTGTGFYTGANVLTF.

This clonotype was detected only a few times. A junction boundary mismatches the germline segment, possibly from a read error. The CDR3 region has the DNA TGTGCCAGCAGTTTTCTCGGACAGGTCAATAGCGATCAGCCCCAGCATTTT. This codes for CASSFLGQVNSDQPQHF. The chain recombines TRBV28 with TRBJ1-5; 7 bases map to TRBD1. The CDR3 runs 17 residues. Looked up from germline, CDR1 is MDHEN and CDR2 is SYDVKM.

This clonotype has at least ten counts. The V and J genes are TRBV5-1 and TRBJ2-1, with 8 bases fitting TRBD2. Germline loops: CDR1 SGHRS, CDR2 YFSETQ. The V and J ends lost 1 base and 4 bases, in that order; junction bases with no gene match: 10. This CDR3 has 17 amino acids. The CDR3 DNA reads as TGCGCCAGCAGCTTGTTAAGCGGGAGTACTTCATACAATGAGCAGTTCTTC. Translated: CASSLLSGSTSYNEQFF.

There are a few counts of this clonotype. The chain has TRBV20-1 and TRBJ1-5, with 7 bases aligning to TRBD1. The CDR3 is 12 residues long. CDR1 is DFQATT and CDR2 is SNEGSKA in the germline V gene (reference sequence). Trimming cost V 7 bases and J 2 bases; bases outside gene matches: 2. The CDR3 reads CSVGQGNQPQHF. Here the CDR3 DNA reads TGCAGTGTTGGACAGGGCAATCAGCCCCAGCATTTT.

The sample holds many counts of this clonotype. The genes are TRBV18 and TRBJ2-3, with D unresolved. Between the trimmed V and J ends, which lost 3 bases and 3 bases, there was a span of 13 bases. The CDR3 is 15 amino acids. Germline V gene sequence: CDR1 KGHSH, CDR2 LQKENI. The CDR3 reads CASSPHPVGTDTQYF. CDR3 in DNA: TGTGCCAGCTCACCCCACCCTGTCGGGACAGATACGCAGTATTTT.

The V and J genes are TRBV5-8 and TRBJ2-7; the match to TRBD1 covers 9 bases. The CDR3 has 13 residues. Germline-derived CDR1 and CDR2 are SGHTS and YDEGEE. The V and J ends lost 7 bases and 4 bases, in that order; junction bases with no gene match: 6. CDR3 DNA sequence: TGTGCCAGCCGGGGGACAGGGCGATACGAGCAGTACTTC. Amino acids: CASRGTGRYEQYF.

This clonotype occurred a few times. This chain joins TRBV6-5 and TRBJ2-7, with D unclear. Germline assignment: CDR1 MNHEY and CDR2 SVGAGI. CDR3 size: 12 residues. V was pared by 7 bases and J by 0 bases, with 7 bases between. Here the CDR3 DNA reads TGTGCCAGCACCGACCCCTCCTACGAGCAGTACTTC. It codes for CASTDPSYEQYF.

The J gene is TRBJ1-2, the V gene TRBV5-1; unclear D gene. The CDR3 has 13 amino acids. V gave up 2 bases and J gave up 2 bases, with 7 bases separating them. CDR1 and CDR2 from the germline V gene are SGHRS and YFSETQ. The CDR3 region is CASSFERNYGYTF. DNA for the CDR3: TGCGCCAGCAGCTTCGAACGGAACTATGGCTACACCTTC.

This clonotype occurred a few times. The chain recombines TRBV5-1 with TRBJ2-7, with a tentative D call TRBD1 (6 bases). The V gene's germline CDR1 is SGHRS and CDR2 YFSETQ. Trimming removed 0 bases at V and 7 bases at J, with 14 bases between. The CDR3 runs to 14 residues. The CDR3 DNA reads TGCGCCAGCAGCTTGGATGCCACCCAGGGGGAGCAGTACTTC. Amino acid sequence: CASSLDATQGEQYF.

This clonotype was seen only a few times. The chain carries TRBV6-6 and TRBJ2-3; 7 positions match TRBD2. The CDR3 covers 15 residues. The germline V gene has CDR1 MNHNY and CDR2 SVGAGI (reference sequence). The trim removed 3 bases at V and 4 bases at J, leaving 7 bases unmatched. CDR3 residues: CASSYGGVSADTQYF. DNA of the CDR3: TGTGCCAGCAGTTATGGGGGGGTGAGCGCAGATACGCAGTATTTT.

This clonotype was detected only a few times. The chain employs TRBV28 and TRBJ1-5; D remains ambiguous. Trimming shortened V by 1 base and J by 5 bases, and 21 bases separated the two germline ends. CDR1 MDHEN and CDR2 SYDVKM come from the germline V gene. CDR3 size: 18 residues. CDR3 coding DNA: TGTGCCAGCAGTTTATCTCGGGGTCTGGGGAGTTCGGATCAGCCCCAGCATTTT. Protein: CASSLSRGLGSSDQPQHF.

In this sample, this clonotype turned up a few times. The CDR3, as DNA: TGCGCCAGCAGCTTGGGTAGCGGGAGTGCTCCTGAGACCCAGTACTTC. It is translated as CASSLGSGSAPETQYF. This chain connects TRBV5-1 to TRBJ2-5; 9 bases agree with TRBD2. The CDR3 loop spans 16 amino acids. V lost 0 bases to trimming and J lost 5 bases; unmatched junction nucleotides: 8. Germline V gives CDR1 SGHRS, CDR2 YFSETQ.

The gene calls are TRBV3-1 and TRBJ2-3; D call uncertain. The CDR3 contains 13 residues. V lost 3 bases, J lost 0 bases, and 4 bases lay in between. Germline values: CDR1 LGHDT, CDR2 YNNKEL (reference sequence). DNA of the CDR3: TGTGCCAGCAGCCATACTAGCACAGATACGCAGTATTTT. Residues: CASSHTSTDTQYF.

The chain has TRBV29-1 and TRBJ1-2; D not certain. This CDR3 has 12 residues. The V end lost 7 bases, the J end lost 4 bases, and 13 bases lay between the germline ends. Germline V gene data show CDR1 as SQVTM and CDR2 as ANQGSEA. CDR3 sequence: CSGKVGSYGYTF. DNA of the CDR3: TGCAGCGGTAAAGTGGGGTCCTATGGCTACACCTTC.

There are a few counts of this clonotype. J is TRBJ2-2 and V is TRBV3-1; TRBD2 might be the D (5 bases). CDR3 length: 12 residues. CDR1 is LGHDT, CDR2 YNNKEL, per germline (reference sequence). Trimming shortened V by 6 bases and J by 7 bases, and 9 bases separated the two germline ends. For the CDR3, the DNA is TGTGCCAGCAGGCTCGGAGGCGGGGAGCTGTTTTTT. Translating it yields CASRLGGGELFF.

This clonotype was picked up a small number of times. CDR3 coding DNA: TGTGCCAGCAGCTGGGGTAGGGACATTCAGTACTTC. Its translation: CASSWGRDIQYF. This chain connects TRBV7-9 to TRBJ2-4; unclear D gene. Trimming removed 4 bases from V and 8 bases from J, with 9 bases in between. Germline CDR1 reads SEHNR; CDR2 reads FQNEAQ (reference sequence). The length of the CDR3 is 12 residues.